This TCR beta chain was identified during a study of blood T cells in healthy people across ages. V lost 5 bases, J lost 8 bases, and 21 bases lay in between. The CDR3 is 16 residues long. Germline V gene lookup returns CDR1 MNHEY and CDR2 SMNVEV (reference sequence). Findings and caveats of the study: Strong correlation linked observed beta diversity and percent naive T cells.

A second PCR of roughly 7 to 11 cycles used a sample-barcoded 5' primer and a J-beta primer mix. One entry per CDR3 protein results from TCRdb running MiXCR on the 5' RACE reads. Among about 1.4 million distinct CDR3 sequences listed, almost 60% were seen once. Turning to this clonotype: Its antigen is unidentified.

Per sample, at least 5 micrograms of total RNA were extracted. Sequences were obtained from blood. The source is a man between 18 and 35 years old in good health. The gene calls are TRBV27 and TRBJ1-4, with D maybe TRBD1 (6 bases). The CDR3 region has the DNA TGTGCCAGCAGTCTGGGGGCCGCCCTAGGGGAGGAAAAACTGTTTTTT. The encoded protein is CASSLGAALGEEKLFF. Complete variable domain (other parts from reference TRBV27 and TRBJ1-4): EAQVTQNPRYLITVTGKKLTVTCSQNMNHEYMSWYRQDPGLGLRQIYYSMNVEVTDKGDVPEGYKVSRKEKRNFPLILESPSPNQTSLYFCASSLGAALGEEKLFFGSGTQLSVL.